A single T cell receptor beta chain is shown here with its context. Original handling: For nucleated cells, counts were estimated from reference gene primer amplification. The table came from immunoSEQ multiplex PCR; TCRdb's copy has only in-frame clones and leaves some out. That table gives V, J and clone size, and the DNA gave D and trimming. The sample includes about 440,000 clones, 90% of them seen just once. This CDR3 has 15 amino acids. The germline V gene has CDR1 SNHLY and CDR2 FYNNEI. The trim removed 3 bases at V and 9 bases at J, leaving 4 bases unmatched. Those enrolled, adults aged 18 to 89 years, came from 24 US areas. Allocation to cohorts depended on clinical history reported by the participants. The data stem from a study of blood T cell repertoires in COVID-19. Turning to the study itself: Sites across the United States, Italy and Spain contributed samples from acute and convalescent COVID-19.

This chain uses TRBV2 with TRBJ2-1; the match to TRBD2 covers 14 bases. The sequencing input was PBMCs or T cells enriched from blood (not recorded which). The TCR sequence derives from a man in his late teens or twenties who had recovered from COVID-19. The DNA for the CDR3 is TGTGCCAGCAGTGAGGGACTAGCGGGAGTTGGTGAGCAGTTCTTC. Its protein product is CASSEGLAGVGEQFF.